This T cell receptor (beta chain) was observed in a study of cytomegalovirus exposure and HLA in healthy donors. Study-wide results and limits: The study carried out a later analysis of TCR beta sequences. It associated about 15,000 of them with specific HLA alleles at a false discovery rate of 0.05. The authors listed 180 or so TCR beta chains as cytomegalovirus-associated. Cytomegalovirus status, reportedly, was diagnosed with high specificity and sensitivity by the classifier. As a later analysis showed, several of the most significant clusters appeared to be linked to common viral pathogens.

Deletions cut 7 bases from V and 5 bases from J, with 18 bases between. The V gene's germline CDR1 is MNHEY and CDR2 SVGAGI. This CDR3 has 15 amino acids. Turning to this clone: What it binds is not known.

Amplification used 60 Vbeta primers and 13 Jbeta primers. Produced via immunoSEQ multiplex PCR; TCRdb's table is partial and in-frame only. Of 30,000 to 40,000 clones listed, roughly three quarters are singletons. The rearrangement links TRBV6-5 to TRBJ1-5; tentatively, D is TRBD1 (5 bases). The TCR sequence derives from a man aged 30 to 45 in good health and CMV-seronegative. The specimen was PBMCs. CDR3: CASTPNGGTDQPQHF. CDR3 in DNA: TGTGCCAGCACCCCTAATGGGGGGACTGATCAGCCCCAGCATTTT.